This T cell receptor beta chain was recovered during a study of T-cell memory formation after mild COVID-19. Trimming left V 3 bases short and J 1 base short, with 15 bases between. Germline-derived CDR1 and CDR2 are SEHNR and FQNEAQ (reference sequence). The CDR3 totals 16 residues. A single record per CDR3 protein comes from TCRdb applying MiXCR to the 5' RACE reads. The sample holds roughly 150,000 distinct CDR3 sequences, 14% seen once. The source of this sequence is an adult woman who had mild COVID-19 (a few samples of this study predate the infection). Cell type and time point are not known. The gene calls are TRBV7-9 and TRBJ1-1; D is ambiguous. Sequenced input: PBMCs or a T cell subset sorted from them (not recorded which). The CDR3 DNA reads TGTGCCAGCAGCTTTTTATCGGGAATGGAGAACACTGAAGCTTTCTTT. This gives the protein CASSFLSGMENTEAFF.